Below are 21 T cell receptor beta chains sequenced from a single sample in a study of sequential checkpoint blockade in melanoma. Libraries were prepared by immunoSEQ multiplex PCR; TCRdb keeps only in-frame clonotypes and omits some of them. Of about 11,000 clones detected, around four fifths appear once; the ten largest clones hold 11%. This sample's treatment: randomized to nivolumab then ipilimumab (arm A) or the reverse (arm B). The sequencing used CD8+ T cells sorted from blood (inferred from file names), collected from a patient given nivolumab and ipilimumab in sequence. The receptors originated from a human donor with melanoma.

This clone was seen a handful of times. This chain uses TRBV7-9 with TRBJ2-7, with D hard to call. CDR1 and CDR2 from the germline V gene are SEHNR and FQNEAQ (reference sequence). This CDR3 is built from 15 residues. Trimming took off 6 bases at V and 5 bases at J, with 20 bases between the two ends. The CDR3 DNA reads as TGTGCCAGCAGTAGAAAATCCTTCCCCACCCACGAGCAGTACTTC. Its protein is CASSRKSFPTHEQYF.

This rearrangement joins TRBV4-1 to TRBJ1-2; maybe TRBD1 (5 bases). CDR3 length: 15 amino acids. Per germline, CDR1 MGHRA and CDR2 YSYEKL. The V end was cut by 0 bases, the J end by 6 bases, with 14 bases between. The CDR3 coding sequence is TGCGCCAGCAGCCAAGATCGTGGAACAGGAAATGGCTACACCTTC. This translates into CASSQDRGTGNGYTF.

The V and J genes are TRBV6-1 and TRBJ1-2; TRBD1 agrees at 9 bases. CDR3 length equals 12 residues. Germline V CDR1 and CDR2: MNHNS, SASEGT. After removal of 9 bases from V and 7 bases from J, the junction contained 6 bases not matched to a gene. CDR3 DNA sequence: TGTGCCAGTGAGACAGGGGGAAGTGGCTACACCTTC. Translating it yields CASETGGSGYTF.

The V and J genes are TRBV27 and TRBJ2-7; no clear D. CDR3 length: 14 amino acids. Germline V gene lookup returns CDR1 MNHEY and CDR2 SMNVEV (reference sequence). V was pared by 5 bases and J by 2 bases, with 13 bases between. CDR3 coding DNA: TGTGCCAGCAGTCGAGGTCTGGTACCCTACGAGCAGTACTTC. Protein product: CASSRGLVPYEQYF.

In DNA form, the CDR3 reads TGTGCCAGCAGCGTGGGGACTCGTCAAGAGACCCAGTACTTC. This codes for CASSVGTRQETQYF. This rearrangement joins TRBV13 to TRBJ2-5; D perhaps matches TRBD2 (6 bases). This CDR3 has 14 amino acids. Trimming pared 5 bases from V and 2 bases from J, leaving 12 bases between. Germline lookup yields CDR1 PRHDT and CDR2 FYEKMQ (reference sequence).

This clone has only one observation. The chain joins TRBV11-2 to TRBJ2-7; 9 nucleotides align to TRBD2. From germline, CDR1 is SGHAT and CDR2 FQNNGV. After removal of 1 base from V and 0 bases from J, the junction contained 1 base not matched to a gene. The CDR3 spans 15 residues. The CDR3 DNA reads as TGTGCCAGCAGCTTAGGAGCGGGGGGCTCCTACGAGCAGTACTTC. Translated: CASSLGAGGSYEQYF. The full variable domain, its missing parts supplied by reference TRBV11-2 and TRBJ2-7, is EAGVAQSPRYKIIEKRQSVAFWCNPISGHATLYWYQQILGQGPKLLIQFQNNGVVDDSQLPKDRFSAERLKGVDSTLKIQPAKLEDSAVYLCASSLGAGGSYEQYFGPGTRLTVT.

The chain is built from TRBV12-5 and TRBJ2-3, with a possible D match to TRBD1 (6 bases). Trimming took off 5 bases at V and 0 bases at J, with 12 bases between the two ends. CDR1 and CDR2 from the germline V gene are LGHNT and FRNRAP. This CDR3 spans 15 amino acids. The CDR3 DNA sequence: TGTGCTAGTGGTCCACAGGGTTTCAGCACAGATACGCAGTATTTT. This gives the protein CASGPQGFSTDTQYF.

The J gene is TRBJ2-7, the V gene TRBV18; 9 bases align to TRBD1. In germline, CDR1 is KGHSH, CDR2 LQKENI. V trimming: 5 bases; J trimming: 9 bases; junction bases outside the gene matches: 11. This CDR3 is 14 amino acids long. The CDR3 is CASSDRDRVVRQYF. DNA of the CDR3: TGTGCCAGCTCAGACCGGGACAGGGTGGTCAGGCAGTACTTC.

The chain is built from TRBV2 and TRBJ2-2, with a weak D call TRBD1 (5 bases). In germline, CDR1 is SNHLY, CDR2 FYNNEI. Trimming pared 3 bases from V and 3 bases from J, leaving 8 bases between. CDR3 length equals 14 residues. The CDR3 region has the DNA TGTGCCAGCAGTGATCAAGGGGACACCGGGGAGCTGTTTTTT. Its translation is CASSDQGDTGELFF.

The CDR3: CASSPTYATNEKLFF. Written as DNA, the CDR3 is TGTGCCAGCAGCCCCACCTATGCAACTAATGAAAAACTGTTTTTT. J is TRBJ1-4 and V is TRBV11-2, with D hard to call. The V gene's germline CDR1 is SGHAT and CDR2 FQNNGV. The CDR3 contains 15 residues. Trimming took 5 bases from V and 0 from J, leaving 10 bases between them.

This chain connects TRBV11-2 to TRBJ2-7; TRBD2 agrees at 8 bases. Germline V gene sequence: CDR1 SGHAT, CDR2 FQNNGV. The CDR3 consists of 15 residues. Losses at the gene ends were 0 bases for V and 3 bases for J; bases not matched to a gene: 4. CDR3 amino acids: CASSLDAGLVYEQYF. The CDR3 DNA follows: TGTGCCAGCAGCTTAGACGCGGGACTAGTCTACGAGCAGTACTTC.

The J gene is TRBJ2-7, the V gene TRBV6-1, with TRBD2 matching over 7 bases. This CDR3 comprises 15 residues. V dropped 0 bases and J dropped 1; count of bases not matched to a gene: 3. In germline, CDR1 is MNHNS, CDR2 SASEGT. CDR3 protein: CASSEAVGGSYEQYF. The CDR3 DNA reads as TGTGCCAGCAGTGAAGCGGTGGGAGGGTCCTACGAGCAGTACTTC.

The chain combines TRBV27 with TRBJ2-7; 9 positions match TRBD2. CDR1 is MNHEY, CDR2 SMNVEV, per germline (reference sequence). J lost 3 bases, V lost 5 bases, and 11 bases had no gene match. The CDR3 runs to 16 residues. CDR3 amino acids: CASSTNRLAAYYEQYF. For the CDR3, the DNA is TGTGCCAGCAGTACAAATCGACTAGCGGCTTACTACGAGCAGTACTTC.

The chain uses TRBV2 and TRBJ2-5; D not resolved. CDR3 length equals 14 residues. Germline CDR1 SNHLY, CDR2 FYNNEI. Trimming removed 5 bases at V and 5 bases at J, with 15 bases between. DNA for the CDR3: TGTGCCAGCAGTACTCGTCCCCCATGGGAGACCCAGTACTTC. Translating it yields CASSTRPPWETQYF. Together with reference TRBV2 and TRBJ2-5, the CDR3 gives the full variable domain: EPEVTQTPSHQVTQMGQEVILRCVPISNHLYFYWYRQILGQKVEFLVSFYNNEISEKSEIFDDQFSVERPDGSNFTLKIRSTKLEDSAMYFCASSTRPPWETQYFGPGTRLLVL.

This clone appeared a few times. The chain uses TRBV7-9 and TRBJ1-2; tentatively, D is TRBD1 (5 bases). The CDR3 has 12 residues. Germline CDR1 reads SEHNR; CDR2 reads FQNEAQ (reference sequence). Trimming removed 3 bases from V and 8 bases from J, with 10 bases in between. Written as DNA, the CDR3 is TGTGCCAGCAGCTTGGTAGGGGTCGGCTACACCTTC. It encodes CASSLVGVGYTF.

The CDR3 DNA reads TGTGCCTGGAGTTCCGGGACTAGCGGGAGATCTGAGCAGTTCTTC. Translating gives CAWSSGTSGRSEQFF. The chain couples TRBV30 to TRBJ2-1; 14 bases match TRBD2. The junction had 6 bases not matched to a gene; V was cut back by 2 bases and J by 9 bases. This CDR3 is built from 15 residues. Germline V gene sequence: CDR1 GTSNPN, CDR2 SVGIG (reference sequence).

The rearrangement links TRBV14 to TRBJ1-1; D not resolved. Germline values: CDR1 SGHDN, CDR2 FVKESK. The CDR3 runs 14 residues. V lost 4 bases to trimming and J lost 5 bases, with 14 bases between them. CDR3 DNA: TGTGCCAGCAGCCGAAGGGCCTGGAGGACTGAAGCTTTCTTT. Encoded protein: CASSRRAWRTEAFF.

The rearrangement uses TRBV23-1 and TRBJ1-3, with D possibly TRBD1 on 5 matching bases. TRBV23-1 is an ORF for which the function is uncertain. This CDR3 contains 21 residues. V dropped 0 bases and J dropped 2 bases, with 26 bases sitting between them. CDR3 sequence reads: CASSQSKLPGRLRGPGNTIYF. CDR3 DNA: TGCGCCAGCAGTCAATCGAAACTGCCAGGGAGGTTAAGGGGACCTGGAAACACCATATATTTT.

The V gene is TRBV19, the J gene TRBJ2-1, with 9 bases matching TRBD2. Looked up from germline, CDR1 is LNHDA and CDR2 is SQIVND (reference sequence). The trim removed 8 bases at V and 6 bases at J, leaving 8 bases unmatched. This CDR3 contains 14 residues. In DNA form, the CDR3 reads TGTGCCAGTGATAGCGGGAGAGGAGGCAATGAGCAGTTCTTC. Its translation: CASDSGRGGNEQFF.

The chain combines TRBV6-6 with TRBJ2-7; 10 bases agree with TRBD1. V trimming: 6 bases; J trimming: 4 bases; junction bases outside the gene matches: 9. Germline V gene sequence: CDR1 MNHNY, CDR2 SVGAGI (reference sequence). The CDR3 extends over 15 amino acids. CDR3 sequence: CASSPGQGVMYEQYF. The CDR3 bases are TGTGCCAGCAGCCCAGGACAGGGGGTGATGTACGAGCAGTACTTC.

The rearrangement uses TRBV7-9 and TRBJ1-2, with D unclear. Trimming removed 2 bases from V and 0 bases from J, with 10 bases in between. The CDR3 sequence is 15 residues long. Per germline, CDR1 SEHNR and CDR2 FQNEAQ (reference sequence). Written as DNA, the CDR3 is TGTGCCAGCAGCTTAAACTTGGGAGCTAACTATGGCTACACCTTC. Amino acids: CASSLNLGANYGYTF.